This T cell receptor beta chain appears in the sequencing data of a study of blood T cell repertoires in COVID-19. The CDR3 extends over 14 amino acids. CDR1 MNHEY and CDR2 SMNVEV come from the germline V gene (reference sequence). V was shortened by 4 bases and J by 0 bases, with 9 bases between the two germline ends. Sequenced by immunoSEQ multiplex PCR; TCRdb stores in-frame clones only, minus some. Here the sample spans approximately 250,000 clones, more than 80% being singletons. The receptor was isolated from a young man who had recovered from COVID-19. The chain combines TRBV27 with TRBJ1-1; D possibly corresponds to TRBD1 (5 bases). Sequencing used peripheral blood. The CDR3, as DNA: TGTGCCAGCAGTTCCCCAGGGATGAACACTGAAGCTTTCTTT. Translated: CASSSPGMNTEAFF.